The clone carrying this TCR beta chain was counted many times. CDR1 and CDR2 from the germline V gene are SEHNR and FQNEAQ (reference sequence). CDR3 length: 16 amino acids. V gave up 5 bases and J gave up 5 bases, with 18 bases separating them. Preparation of the TCRbeta library involved a method that used unique molecular identifiers. TCRdb reprocessed the PCR reads via MiXCR and lists one record per CDR3 protein. The data show some 590,000 distinct CDR3 sequences, with 10% to 13% seen just once and roughly 4% held by the top ten. The data were obtained in a study of T-cell reconstitution after alpha-beta-depleted transplantation in children.

Sequencing used PBMCs from the stem cell graft donor, obtained from the stem cell graft. The receptor was derived from a human donor who donated a stem cell graft to a child with acute myeloid leukemia. The rearrangement links TRBV7-9 to TRBJ1-4; the D gene is possibly TRBD1 (6 bases). The CDR3 region has the DNA TGTGCCAGCAGCCCATCGGGGCCAGGGGAAAATGAAAAACTGTTTTTT. Amino acid sequence: CASSPSGPGENEKLFF.